One sample yielded the 8 T cell receptor beta chains listed below, sequenced in a study of T cell clonality in common variable immunodeficiency (dated by TCRdb to about 2015). These receptors have no known antigen. Library creation used the immunoSEQ multiplex PCR assay. The table was pulled from immuneACCESS by TCRdb, which kept in-frame rearrangements only. Such tables lose some clones; where checked, under half of the loss comes from unresolved V genes, and the rest has no known cause. The table puts about 26,000 clones in this sample, none counted just once. In total, the top ten clones hold under 4.5% of the sample. Findings and caveats that apply to the study as a whole: Fewer deletions and N-nucleotide insertions were reportedly observed in CVID TCRbeta sequences, and highly modified clones with 13 or more V deletions were reportedly absent from CVID TCRbeta sequences.

Sample: peripheral blood mononuclear cells. Source of these receptors: a human donor with common variable immunodeficiency.

This clone was counted between two and nine times. The read terminates 3 residues before the CDR3 end, so the remaining end is supplied by the germline J gene. V usage is TRBV18 and J usage is TRBJ2-7; possible D gene TRBD1, 5 bases. Germline lookup yields CDR1 KGHSH and CDR2 LQKENI. V lost 6 bases and J 1 base, leaving 16 bases between the germline ends. The CDR3 has 15 residues. The CDR3 loop is CASSTGRTNSYEQYF. The part of the CDR3 DNA that was read is TGTGCCAGCTCTACAGGACGGACGAATTCCTACGAG.

This clone has a count of ten or more. Read data end 3 residues before the CDR3 end; the end is taken from the germline J gene. The chain employs TRBV5-6 and TRBJ1-1; D remains unclear. The germline CDR1 and CDR2 sequences are SGHDT and YYEEEE. V was cut by 0 bases and J by 6 bases, with 12 bases left in between. CDR3 length: 14 amino acids. Incomplete CDR3 DNA: TGTGCCAGCAGCTTGGCGGGTGTAACGGCTGAA. Encoded protein: CASSLAGVTAE. The full CDR3 protein is CASSLAGVTAEAFF.

As for this clone: The read ends 3 residues early relative to the CDR3; the germline J gene fills the gap. The chain employs TRBV18 and TRBJ1-5, with D possibly TRBD1 on 5 matching bases. V was shortened by 4 bases and J by 4 bases, with 17 bases between the two germline ends. Germline CDR1 KGHSH, CDR2 LQKENI. The CDR3 extends over 16 amino acids. This CDR3 is CASSREGREVNQPQHF. The sequenced CDR3 bases are TGTGCCAGCTCACGAGAAGGCAGGGAGGTGAATCAGCCC.

This clone was counted many times. The CDR3 extends 3 residues past the end of the read, so its final part is completed from the germline J gene. The chain joins TRBV20-1 to TRBJ2-4; TRBD1 matches at 7 bases. CDR1 and CDR2 (germline): DFQATT, SNEGSKA (reference sequence). The CDR3 is 13 amino acids. Losses at the gene ends were 7 bases for V and 5 bases for J; bases not matched to a gene: 8. The DNA read from the CDR3 is TGCAGTGTCGAGCCCGGGACAGAAAACATT. This gives the protein CSVEPGTENI. The full CDR3 reads CSVEPGTENIQYF.

This clone appeared many times. The DNA ends 3 residues before the CDR3 does, and the rest of the CDR3 is filled in from the germline J gene. The rearrangement joins TRBV6-4 to TRBJ1-1; weak D call: TRBD1 (6 bases). Germline V CDR1 and CDR2: MRHNA, SNTAGT. The CDR3 length is 13 residues. V was shortened by 5 bases and J by 2 bases, with 9 bases between the two germline ends. Incomplete CDR3 DNA: TGTGCCAGCAGTCGGACAGTTAACACTGAA. Residues: CASSRTVNTE. The entire CDR3 protein reads CASSRTVNTEAFF.

This clone was counted a few times. From the germline J gene comes the end of the CDR3, since the read stops 3 residues before it. The gene calls are TRBV19 and TRBJ1-5; D unresolved. This CDR3 has 15 amino acids. V lost 3 bases and J lost 1, with 10 bases in between. The germline CDR1 and CDR2 sequences are LNHDA and SQIVND (reference sequence). CDR3 DNA, as far as it was read: TGTGCCAGTAGTATGATGCGTCAAAGCAATCAGCCC. Amino acid sequence: CASSMMRQSNQP. The CDR3, in full, reads CASSMMRQSNQPQHF.

In its sample, this clone was seen many times. The CDR3 is cut off 3 residues early in the read; its end comes from the germline J gene. J is TRBJ1-1 and V is TRBV19; TRBD1 might be the D (6 bases). The CDR3 consists of 12 residues. The V gene's germline CDR1 is LNHDA and CDR2 SQIVND (reference sequence). CDR3 in amino acids: CASSIWDKKAFF. The CDR3 DNA, read in part, is TGTGCCAGTAGTATATGGGACAAGAAA.

As regards this clone: The read ends 3 residues before the CDR3 terminus; that terminus is restored from the germline J gene. The chain joins TRBV18 to TRBJ1-2, with D tentatively TRBD1 (6 bases). This CDR3 has 15 amino acids. The ends were cut back, 5 bases at V and 0 bases at J, with 13 bases in the middle. CDR1 is KGHSH and CDR2 is LQKENI in the germline V gene. CDR3 region: CASSSGQRANYGYTF. The covered CDR3 bases are TGTGCCAGCTCATCAGGACAGAGAGCTAACTATGGC. Drawing the rest from reference TRBV18 and TRBJ1-2, the complete variable domain is NAGVMQNPRHLVRRRGQEARLRCSPMKGHSHVYWYRQLPEEGLKFMVYLQKENIIDESGMPKERFSAEFPKEGPSILRIQQVVRGDSAAYFCASSSGQRANYGYTFGSGTRLTVV.